The rows below give T cell receptor beta chains drawn from one sample of a study of cytomegalovirus exposure and HLA in healthy donors. Using immunoSEQ multiplex PCR, the repertoire was profiled, and TCRdb retains in-frame clones only, with some absent. The sample lists 100,000 to 150,000 clones; nearly 85% were seen once. Sequencing was done on a sample of PBMCs. The receptors were gathered from a boy between 5 and 17 years old in good health and CMV-seronegative. CDR3s include the opening cysteine and the closing phenylalanine or tryptophan. The order of the fields is D gene, J gene, V gene, clone size, CDR3 DNA, CDR3 protein. D genes are given only for firm matches. Expanded clones get a size class; other rows say once, few or many, or leave the size out.

NA,TRBJ2-7,TRBV5-1,NA,TGCGCCAGCAGCCCACCCACCAGCGGGCAATCCTACGAGCAGTACTTC,CASSPPTSGQSYEQYF
NA,TRBJ2-7,TRBV27,NA,TGTGCCAGCAGTTTATCGGGGGCCTCCTACGAGCAGTACTTC,CASSLSGASYEQYF
TRBD2,TRBJ2-7,TRBV5-1,NA,TGCGCCAGCAGCTTAGGACTAGCGGGACTCTACGAGCAGTACTTC,CASSLGLAGLYEQYF
NA,TRBJ1-5,TRBV4-1,NA,TGCGCCAGCAGCCTCCAGTTGGATCAGCCCCAGCATTTT,CASSLQLDQPQHF
NA,TRBJ2-7,TRBV25-1,NA,TGTGCCAGCAGTGAATTCAGGGCCCCCTACGAGCAGTACTTC,CASSEFRAPYEQYF
TRBD1,TRBJ1-2,TRBV5-6,NA,TGTGCCAGCAGCTTGGGTGGACAGGGGGCTTATGGCTACACCTTC,CASSLGGQGAYGYTF
NA,TRBJ1-3,TRBV5-1,NA,TGCGCCAGCAGGCCCCAGGGAACTGGAAACACCATATATTTT,CASRPQGTGNTIYF
NA,TRBJ1-1,TRBV6-4,once,TGTGCCAGCAGCGCGAGCGGGGCCTATACCGATGAAGCTTTCTTT,CASSASGAYTDEAFF
TRBD2,TRBJ2-1,TRBV5-1,NA,TGCGCCAGCAGCTCCCAGGGACCTAGCGGTTACTCCTACAATGAGCAGTTCTTC,CASSSQGPSGYSYNEQFF
NA,TRBJ2-7,TRBV30,once,TGTGCCTGGAAGGGGAACTACGAGCAGTACTTC,CAWKGNYEQYF
TRBD1,TRBJ1-4,TRBV25-1,few,TGTGCCAGCAGTAAAACGACAGGGGGGGTTGAAAAACTGTTTTTT,CASSKTTGGVEKLFF
TRBD1,TRBJ1-4,TRBV5-4,NA,TGTGCCAGCAGCTTGAGGACCGGGACAGGGGATGAAAAACTGTTTTTT,CASSLRTGTGDEKLFF
NA,TRBJ2-1,TRBV4-3,few,TGCGCCAGCAGCCAAGATCCCAGCGATGAGCAGTTCTTC,CASSQDPSDEQFF
TRBD2,TRBJ2-1,TRBV7-9,NA,TGTGCCAGCAGCTCGACTAGCGGGAGGTTGATGCAGTTCTTC,CASSSTSGRLMQFF
NA,TRBJ1-1,TRBV10-3,NA,TGTGCCATCAGTGAGTCGGGGGGGGCGGACACTGAAGCCTTCTTT,CAISESGGADTEAFF
TRBD1,TRBJ1-3,TRBV7-2,NA,TGTGCCAGCAGACCTCCCGGGACAGGGGGCCGGAACACCATATATTTT,CASRPPGTGGRNTIYF
TRBD1,TRBJ1-5,TRBV27,NA,TGTGCCAGCAGGGGACAGGGTATCAACAATCAGCCCCAGCATTTT,CASRGQGINNQPQHF
NA,TRBJ2-2,TRBV11-2,NA,TGTGCCAGCAACATGAGGGTCGGGGAGCTGTTTTTT,CASNMRVGELFF
NA,TRBJ2-2,TRBV5-4,NA,TGTGCCAGCAGCTTGGGGGGAGTAATGAACACCGGGGAGCTGTTTTTT,CASSLGGVMNTGELFF
TRBD1,TRBJ1-4,TRBV6-1,NA,TGTGCCAGCGGCCGGGACAGGGGGGAAAAACTGTTTTTT,CASGRDRGEKLFF
NA,TRBJ2-1,TRBV30,NA,TGTGCCTGGAGTATGTTAGCGGACTACAATGAGCAGTTCTTC,CAWSMLADYNEQFF
TRBD2,TRBJ2-2,TRBV7-9,once,TGTGCCAGCAGTCAAACCGGGACTAGCGGGAGGGATTCCACCGGGGAGCTGTTTTTT,CASSQTGTSGRDSTGELFF
NA,TRBJ1-4,TRBV4-1,few,TGCGCCAGCAGCCAAGATTACACGGAAAAACTGTTTTTT,CASSQDYTEKLFF
TRBD2,TRBJ2-5,TRBV6-1,NA,TGTGCCAGCAGGATCACCGGGAGGGAGACCCAGTACTTC,CASRITGRETQYF
NA,TRBJ2-3,TRBV27,NA,TGTGCCAGCAGTTTATCTGCCCCCGGGATGTCCACAGATACGCAGTATTTT,CASSLSAPGMSTDTQYF
TRBD2,TRBJ2-5,TRBV30,NA,TGTGCCTGGAGTGGGTGGTGGGATAGCGGGATAGAGGAGACCCAGTACTTC,CAWSGWWDSGIEETQYF
TRBD1,TRBJ1-2,TRBV5-6,NA,TGTGCCAGCAGCACGGGACAGGGGGCTCCCCTTCGCACCTTC,CASSTGQGAPLRTF
TRBD1,TRBJ1-1,TRBV13,NA,TGTGCCAGCAGCTACCGGGACAGGGCTCCTGAAGCTTTCTTT,CASSYRDRAPEAFF
TRBD2,TRBJ2-7,TRBV4-3,few,TGCGCCAGCAGCCAAGATCGCGGGAGGGACGCCTACGAGCAGTACTTC,CASSQDRGRDAYEQYF
NA,TRBJ1-5,TRBV19,NA,TGTGCCAGTACCACTGAATGGGGCCAGCCCCAGCATTTT,CASTTEWGQPQHF
NA,TRBJ2-7,TRBV5-5,NA,TGTGCCAGCAGCTCCCCCTTAAGGGGGACCTACGAGCAGTACTTC,CASSSPLRGTYEQYF
TRBD2,TRBJ2-1,TRBV11-2,NA,TGTGCCAGCAGCTCCAAATCTAGCGGGAGGGGCAATGAGCAGTTCTTC,CASSSKSSGRGNEQFF
TRBD2,TRBJ2-3,TRBV18,NA,TGTGCCAGCTCACCACTAGCGGGATCCACAGATACGCAGTATTTT,CASSPLAGSTDTQYF
NA,TRBJ2-5,TRBV27,NA,TGTGCCAGCAGTCCCCAGGGAGGGACCCAGTACTTC,CASSPQGGTQYF
TRBD2,TRBJ2-7,TRBV6-6,NA,TGTGCCAGCAGTTCGTCTAGCGGGCGAGGCTACGAGCAGTACTTC,CASSSSSGRGYEQYF
NA,TRBJ1-1,TRBV29-1,NA,TGCAGCGTTGTGGGGCGCAGACGCACCGACACTGAAGCTTTCTTT,CSVVGRRRTDTEAFF
TRBD2,TRBJ2-3,TRBV9,NA,TGTGCCAGCAGCCCCCACGGACTAGCGGATCCGAAGATTGATATCGATACGCAGTATTTT,CASSPHGLADPKIDIDTQYF
TRBD1,TRBJ1-3,TRBV18,NA,TGTGCCAGCTCAGCCGGGACAGGCGTTGGAAACACCATATATTTT,CASSAGTGVGNTIYF
NA,TRBJ2-7,TRBV6-5,NA,TGTGCCAGCAGTTACGCTGAGGCAGATCCCTACGAGCAGTACTTC,CASSYAEADPYEQYF
TRBD2,TRBJ2-7,TRBV11-3,NA,TGTGCCAGCAGCCTCGCGGGACTAGAATACGAGCAGTACTTC,CASSLAGLEYEQYF
TRBD1,TRBJ1-4,TRBV2,once,TGTGCCAGCAGTCCGGGACAGGGGGTCATATTTGAAAAACTGTTTTTT,CASSPGQGVIFEKLFF
NA,TRBJ1-5,TRBV27,NA,TGTGCCAGCAGCCTCGTGGCAGTTGGCAATCAGCCCCAGCATTTT,CASSLVAVGNQPQHF
NA,TRBJ1-2,TRBV29-1,once,TGCAGCGTTGCTGAGGGCTCGGGGAGTGGCTACACCTTC,CSVAEGSGSGYTF
NA,TRBJ2-2,TRBV5-4,NA,TGTGCCATCTCGGACAGCACCGGGGAGCTGTTTTTT,CAISDSTGELFF
TRBD1,TRBJ1-1,TRBV5-1,NA,TGCGCCAGCAGCTGGGGGGACAGCGGTACTGAAGCTTTCTTT,CASSWGDSGTEAFF